What follows describes a single T cell receptor (beta chain). The target of this receptor is not known. Per-base qualities were not stored, and no clone one base away is much larger. Library generation was performed with the immunoSEQ multiplex PCR assay. On the study's bioinformatics: To diagnose cytomegalovirus status from the catalog of TCR beta chain sequences, a statistical classification framework was built. TCRdb retrieved this table from immuneACCESS and kept in-frame rearrangements only. Not all clones are present; in checked studies, unresolved V genes account for under half, and no reason is known for the remainder. D and trimming come from the DNA, and the V and J calls and clone size come from that table. This sample gives some 160,000 clones in total; more than 70% of them show up just once. The top ten hold about 2.7% of the sample. The data were taken from a study of cytomegalovirus exposure and HLA in healthy donors (dated by TCRdb to 2017 to 2019). Study-level background: The approximately 710 repertoires of the first cohort and the 95 to 150 validation repertoires were produced on the same platform, according to a later analysis. The aim of the study was to test whether cataloging public T cell receptors could identify signatures of past pathogen exposure. Besides the first cohort of approximately 710 subjects, a separate validation cohort made up of roughly 120 different subjects was used. To predict cytomegalovirus infection status, the study combined high-throughput TCR immunosequencing, statistical association of individual TCRs with disease status, and machine learning. Paper-wide results and their limitations: The study gave a list of 150 to 200 TCR beta chains associated with cytomegalovirus. A later analysis found that TCRs clustered in the first cohort also tended to co-occur in the roughly 120 validation repertoires, with 94% of cluster scores above 0. In vitro tests confirmed that three of the cytomegalovirus-associated TCR beta chains recognize cytomegalovirus antigens. The validation cohort had no HLA typing available for a later analysis, so co-occurrence within that cohort was assessed over all 130 or so repertoires. The classifier was reported to diagnose cytomegalovirus status with high specificity and sensitivity in both the original and validation cohorts. Most TCR sequences were observed very rarely across donors, whereas some public TCRs were present in many individuals. The authors suggested that the approach could potentially be generalized to other disease states and immunological phenotypes.

Separate from the approximately 700-subject first cohort, the validation cohort of roughly 120 subjects was the group to which the donors belonged. Looking up the germline V gene yields CDR1 MNHNS and CDR2 SASEGT. V is cut by 4 bases and J by 3 bases, and the space between the germline ends is 7 bases. Its CDR3 holds 12 amino acids, cysteine through valine. Just the 36-base CDR3 DNA is kept, in frame starting at base 1. The receptor chain draws on TRBV6-1 and TRBJ2-7, and the D gene may be TRBD2, 5 bases matching. The clonotype originates from a man between 18 and 35 years old in good health and CMV-seronegative. The sample was PBMCs. The sequenced DNA: TGTGCCAGCAGTGTTGCGGGCTACGAGCAGTACGTC. The translation is CASSVAGYEQYV.